This TCR beta chain came from a study of OX40 agonist ivuxolimab in advanced cancers. Study details: Ivuxolimab, an antibody that agonizes OX40 (CD134), was administered to the patients. Patients received ivuxolimab, an intravenous treatment, every 2 weeks at 0.01 to 10 mg/kg. Over 30% of patients had received prior checkpoint inhibitor therapy.

This clone was counted a few times. The CDR3 runs to 16 residues. In germline, CDR1 is MGHRA, CDR2 YSYEKL. Trimming removed 1 base at V and 5 bases at J, with 14 bases between. The data were produced by immunoSEQ multiplex PCR, yet TCRdb's version contains in-frame clones alone and is incomplete. The profile shows 76,000 or so clones, about 82% of them singletons. Sampling times: baseline, cycle 4 day 1, cycle 7 day 1. The chain links TRBV4-1 to TRBJ1-4; no clear D. The material was CD4+ or CD8+ T cells sorted from blood, obtained in a trial of the OX40 agonist ivuxolimab. The source is an adult with an advanced solid tumor such as melanoma, head and neck, liver or kidney cancer. DNA for the CDR3: TGCGCCAGCAGCCAAGTTGAAGTCCTTGGAAATGAAAAACTGTTTTTT. It specifies CASSQVEVLGNEKLFF.